This T cell receptor (beta chain) is drawn from a study of T cells in Graves' hyperthyroidism and ophthalmopathy. Study-wide results and limits: Among clonotypes expanded in thyroid above 0.001, most were also found in blood.

Researchers amplified the TCR beta CDR3 regions from RNA transcripts. The study used the HTBI primer set for a first-round RT-PCR of the TCR CDR3. TCRdb reprocessed the multiplex PCR reads via MiXCR and lists one record per CDR3 protein. Of about 500,000 distinct CDR3 sequences listed, roughly 16% were seen once; the top ten hold around 32%. Trimming took off 6 bases at V and 7 bases at J, with 18 bases between the two ends. Germline CDR1 is SQVTM and CDR2 is ANQGSEA. There are 14 residues in the CDR3. This clonotype was detected ten times or more. Antigen unknown. Uncontrolled infection, other autoimmune disease, pregnancy or lactation barred patients from enrollment.

This receptor was obtained from a woman younger than 45 with Graves' ophthalmopathy. V is TRBV29-1 and J is TRBJ2-2; a possible D gene is TRBD2 (5 bases). Sample: blood. CDR3 sequence (DNA): TGCAGCGTCCAGTCGTCGGGATGGTTCGGGGAGCTGTTTTTT. Its protein product is CSVQSSGWFGELFF.